Presented here are 19 T cell receptor beta chains from one specimen sequenced in a study of blood T cells in healthy people across ages. Then a second PCR, running about 6 to 11 cycles, was carried out with a sample-barcoded 5' primer and a J-beta primer mix. TCRdb analysed the 5' RACE reads with MiXCR anew, one entry per CDR3 protein. Among around 1.5 million distinct CDR3 sequences listed, 40% to 50% were seen once. Sequenced material: blood. The receptor source for this set is a woman younger than 35 in good health.

The V and J genes are TRBV20-1 and TRBJ2-7, with D possibly being TRBD1 (5 bases). Trimming removed 0 bases at V and 4 bases at J, with 13 bases between. Germline V CDR1 and CDR2: DFQATT, SNEGSKA (reference sequence). The CDR3 has 14 residues. DNA of the CDR3: TGCAGTGCTAGAGATCTGCTAAGGACATACGAGCAGTACTTC. Its translation is CSARDLLRTYEQYF.

The chain couples TRBV28 to TRBJ1-2; D gene ambiguous. The CDR3 runs 13 residues. Per the germline V gene, CDR1 is MDHEN and CDR2 is SYDVKM. The V end lost 7 bases, the J end lost 5 bases, and 14 bases lay between the germline ends. The CDR3 region is CASTIGEAYGYTF. CDR3 in DNA: TGTGCCAGCACCATCGGGGAGGCATATGGCTACACCTTC.

The chain has TRBV7-9 and TRBJ1-2, with a possible D match to TRBD1 (5 bases). V was pared by 5 bases and J by 2 bases, with 21 bases between. CDR1 SEHNR and CDR2 FQNEAQ come from the germline V gene (reference sequence). The CDR3 is made up of 17 amino acids. The CDR3 nucleotides are TGTGCCAGCAGCCCAAACGCGGGACTGATCACGAACTATGGCTACACCTTC. As protein: CASSPNAGLITNYGYTF.

The chain couples TRBV27 to TRBJ2-7; D is undetermined. Trimming removed 2 bases at V and 3 bases at J, with 14 bases between. Germline-derived CDR1 and CDR2 are MNHEY and SMNVEV (reference sequence). The CDR3 covers 15 residues. The chain's CDR3 is CASSLTVDGDYEQYF. The CDR3 DNA sequence: TGTGCCAGCAGTTTAACGGTGGACGGCGACTACGAGCAGTACTTC.

V usage is TRBV6-6 and J usage is TRBJ2-3; 8 bases agree with TRBD1. The V segment lost 4 bases and the J segment 11 bases; nucleotides outside the gene matches: 11. The germline V gene has CDR1 MNHNY and CDR2 SVGAGI (reference sequence). The CDR3 has 14 residues. The CDR3 DNA reads TGTGCCAGCAGTTCGGGACAGGAAGGGAAGGAGCAGTATTTT. It specifies CASSSGQEGKEQYF.

The V gene is TRBV7-2, the J gene TRBJ2-5; D might be TRBD2 (6 bases). CDR1 is SGHTA and CDR2 is FQGNSA in the germline V gene. CDR3 length: 16 residues. Deletions cut 1 base from V and 5 bases from J, with 17 bases between. The CDR3 coding sequence is TGTGCCAGCAGCTTAGGATCTAGCGAGAGGCGGGAGACCCAGTACTTC. Amino acid sequence: CASSLGSSERRETQYF.

Comments on this clonotype: Germline is not matched at one junction end, which may reflect a read error. The CDR3 bases are TGTGTCAGCAGTTTATTGGGTCGCTCCTACGAGCAGTACTTC. Residues: CVSSLLGRSYEQYF. The V and J genes are TRBV27 and TRBJ2-7; D not resolved. CDR3 length: 14 residues. CDR1 and CDR2 from the germline V gene are MNHEY and SMNVEV (reference sequence).

The chain carries TRBV9 and TRBJ1-6; weak D call: TRBD1 (6 bases). Trimming stripped 3 bases from V and 9 bases from J, with 16 bases between. The germline CDR1 and CDR2 sequences are SGDLS and YYNGEE. The CDR3 sequence is 15 residues long. DNA of the CDR3: TGTGCCAGCAGCGAGGACAGAATCTTGGGTTCACCCCTCCACTTT. Protein product: CASSEDRILGSPLHF.

There are a few counts of this clonotype. The rearrangement links TRBV20-1 to TRBJ2-1; 10 nucleotides match TRBD2. V lost 0 bases, J lost 5 bases, and 4 bases stayed unmatched. There are 15 residues in the CDR3. CDR1 and CDR2 (germline): DFQATT, SNEGSKA (reference sequence). CDR3 residues: CSARDQGLADNEQFF. CDR3 nucleotide sequence: TGCAGTGCTAGAGATCAAGGACTAGCGGACAATGAGCAGTTCTTC.

The chain uses TRBV6-6 and TRBJ2-7; TRBD2 matches 13 bases. This CDR3 is 15 amino acids long. Unmatched junction bases numbered 5, after V lost 4 bases and J lost 5 bases. Germline V CDR1 and CDR2: MNHNY, SVGAGI (reference sequence). The CDR3 reads CASSSPTSGRDEQYF. CDR3 sequence (DNA): TGTGCCAGCAGTTCGCCCACTAGCGGGAGGGACGAGCAGTACTTC.

The chain links TRBV6-5 to TRBJ1-1; 8 nucleotides agree with TRBD1. The germline gives CDR1 MNHEY, CDR2 SVGAGI. The length of the CDR3 is 16 residues. J gave up 4 bases and V 7 bases, and 14 bases lay outside the gene matches. The CDR3 loop reads CASNPTLDRVSTEAFF. DNA of the CDR3: TGTGCCAGCAATCCCACACTGGACAGGGTCTCCACTGAAGCTTTCTTT.

The V gene is TRBV5-1, the J gene TRBJ2-1; 10 nucleotides match TRBD2. The germline V gene has CDR1 SGHRS and CDR2 YFSETQ. The J segment lost 6 bases and the V segment lost 6 bases, leaving 9 bases of the junction unmatched. The CDR3 runs 15 residues. CDR3 coding DNA: TGCGCCAGCAACGGCGGGCTAGCGGGAGTCAATGAGCAGTTCTTC. The encoded protein is CASNGGLAGVNEQFF. Using reference TRBV5-1 and TRBJ2-1 for the parts outside the CDR3, the full variable domain is KAGVTQTPRYLIKTRGQQVTLSCSPISGHRSVSWYQQTPGQGLQFLFEYFSETQRNKGNFPGRFSGRQFSNSRSEMNVSTLELGDSALYLCASNGGLAGVNEQFFGPGTRLTVL.

This clonotype occurred a few times. The J gene is TRBJ2-1, the V gene TRBV7-9; D is unclear. Germline loops: CDR1 SEHNR, CDR2 FQNEAQ (reference sequence). V gave up 4 bases and J gave up 2 bases, with 15 bases separating them. The CDR3 is 16 residues long. The DNA of the CDR3 is TGTGCCAGCAGCTCCCCAGCCCTTGGGACCTACAATGAGCAGTTCTTC. As protein: CASSSPALGTYNEQFF.

The chain employs TRBV6-1 and TRBJ2-2; TRBD1 aligns across 9 bases. CDR3 length: 16 amino acids. Trimming at V came to 6 bases and at J to 2 bases, leaving 7 bases not matched to a gene. Per the germline V gene, CDR1 is MNHNS and CDR2 is SASEGT. As DNA, the CDR3 is TGTGCCAGCAGGACGGGGACAGGGAGAAACACCGGGGAGCTGTTTTTT. Encoded protein: CASRTGTGRNTGELFF.

This clonotype came up once. The V and J genes are TRBV20-1 and TRBJ2-4; D remains unclear. Germline V gene sequence: CDR1 DFQATT, CDR2 SNEGSKA (reference sequence). The CDR3 has 13 amino acids. Between the trimmed V and J ends, which lost 6 bases and 2 bases, there was a span of 11 bases. CDR3 amino acids: CSAVRPTKNIQYF. CDR3 in DNA: TGCAGTGCGGTCAGGCCCACCAAAAACATTCAGTACTTC.

This chain joins TRBV4-1 and TRBJ2-5; D gene unclear. Between the trimmed V and J ends, which lost 0 bases and 1 base, there was a span of 9 bases. The CDR3 totals 15 residues. The V gene's germline CDR1 is MGHRA and CDR2 YSYEKL. The CDR3 sequence: CASSQESAGQETQYF. The CDR3 region has the DNA TGCGCCAGCAGCCAAGAGTCGGCAGGCCAAGAGACCCAGTACTTC.

There are a few counts of this clonotype. The chain has TRBV29-1 and TRBJ2-1; 7 bases are a match to TRBD2. Unmatched junction bases numbered 7, after V lost 5 bases and J lost 0 bases. Germline lookup yields CDR1 SQVTM and CDR2 ANQGSEA. This CDR3 is built from 15 residues. The CDR3 sequence is CSVRGSGDSYNEQFF. The CDR3 coding sequence is TGCAGCGTTCGGGGCAGCGGGGACTCCTACAATGAGCAGTTCTTC.

The chain carries TRBV2 and TRBJ2-7; 9 nucleotides match TRBD2. TRBJ2-5 matches the DNA end more closely, so the J call is doubtful. The germline CDR1 and CDR2 sequences are SNHLY and FYNNEI. The CDR3 is made up of 14 amino acids. The CDR3 DNA reads TGTGCCAGCTCAGGGACTAGCCGGGAGGAGACCCAGTACTTC. Amino acids: CASSGTSREETQYF.

This clonotype was counted a few times. The V call is TRBV7-6, the J call TRBJ2-2, with D uncertain. CDR3 length: 17 residues. Trimming removed 1 base at V and 5 bases at J, with 17 bases between. The germline gives CDR1 SGHVS, CDR2 FNYEAQ. The DNA for the CDR3 is TGTGCCAGCAGCTTAGGGCCAGGCTCTATTGAGACCGGGGAGCTGTTTTTT. It yields the protein CASSLGPGSIETGELFF.